The 16 T cell receptor beta chains reported below all come from one sample, sequenced in a study of T cell responses to AZD1222 COVID-19 vaccine. Clones were read by immunoSEQ multiplex PCR, and TCRdb kept only the in-frame ones, dropping some. The sample records some 110,000 clones, 75% to 90% being singletons. Sequenced material: peripheral blood, taken on day 0 of AZD1222 vaccination. The receptors come from an adult in good health.

The V and J genes are TRBV29-1 and TRBJ2-2; 12 bases align to TRBD2. The V and J ends lost 3 bases and 7 bases, in that order; junction bases with no gene match: 12. This CDR3 comprises 17 residues. Per germline, CDR1 SQVTM and CDR2 ANQGSEA. The CDR3 loop reads CSVDIASGRAGVGELFF. The CDR3 DNA is TGCAGCGTTGATATCGCTAGCGGGAGGGCCGGAGTCGGGGAGCTGTTTTTT.

The V gene is TRBV7-3, the J gene TRBJ2-7, with no clear D. V lost 2 bases, J lost 6 bases, and 11 bases lay in between. The CDR3 is 13 amino acids. CDR1 and CDR2 (germline): SGHTA, FQGTGA. CDR3 bases: TGTGCCAGCAGCTTACACAGTTTAGGCGAGCAGTACTTC. Translated: CASSLHSLGEQYF.

The chain is built from TRBV3-1 (or the pseudogene TRBV3-2) and TRBJ1-2; tentatively, D is TRBD1 (6 bases). In germline, CDR1 is LGHDT, CDR2 YNNKEL (reference sequence). This CDR3 is built from 16 residues. Trimming removed 2 bases at V and 8 bases at J, with 21 bases between. The CDR3 DNA reads as TGTGCCAGCAGCCAATTCCACGACGCGTGGGGGCACGGCTACACCTTC. It specifies CASSQFHDAWGHGYTF.

The gene calls are TRBV19 and TRBJ1-1; the D gene is possibly TRBD1 (5 bases). Trimming left V 6 bases short and J 4 bases short, with 12 bases between. The CDR3 contains 13 residues. Germline V CDR1 and CDR2: LNHDA, SQIVND (reference sequence). The chain's CDR3 is CASSRGGVTEAFF. The CDR3 DNA reads as TGTGCCAGTAGCCGCGGGGGAGTCACTGAAGCTTTCTTT.

The chain recombines TRBV15 with TRBJ1-3; D gene unclear. Germline CDR1 reads LNHNV; CDR2 reads YYDKDF (reference sequence). With 0 bases removed from V and 0 bases from J, the gap between germline ends came to 6 bases. There are 15 residues in the CDR3. The CDR3 region has the DNA TGTGCCACCAGCAGAGACATACTCTCTGGAAACACCATATATTTT. Amino acid sequence: CATSRDILSGNTIYF.

The rearrangement joins TRBV5-6 to TRBJ2-5; D possibly corresponds to TRBD2 (5 bases). Deletions cut 0 bases from V and 5 bases from J, with 14 bases between. The CDR3 is 15 amino acids. The V gene's germline CDR1 is SGHDT and CDR2 YYEEEE. The CDR3 loop reads CASSLGPMGGETQYF. The CDR3 region has the DNA TGTGCCAGCAGCTTGGGACCTATGGGCGGGGAGACCCAGTACTTC.

With respect to this clone: Other DNA sequences of this sample code for an identical CDR3. The chain links TRBV5-1 to TRBJ2-2; 7 bases line up with TRBD1. CDR1 and CDR2 (germline): SGHRS, YFSETQ. The CDR3 spans 15 residues. Germline trimming cut 0 bases from V and 4 bases from J; bases unmatched to any gene: 3. The CDR3 nucleotides read TGCGCCAGCAGCTTGGTTGCAGGGGGCACCGGGGAGCTGTTTTTT. Protein: CASSLVAGGTGELFF. Supplemented by reference TRBV5-1 and TRBJ2-2, the full variable domain reads KAGVTQTPRYLIKTRGQQVTLSCSPISGHRSVSWYQQTPGQGLQFLFEYFSETQRNKGNFPGRFSGRQFSNSRSEMNVSTLELGDSALYLCASSLVAGGTGELFFGEGSRLTVL.

V is TRBV5-8 and J is TRBJ1-6, with TRBD1 matching over 7 bases. This CDR3 contains 17 residues. From germline, CDR1 is SGHTS and CDR2 YDEGEE. The V gene end was trimmed by 3 bases and the J gene end by 8 bases; junction bases not matched to a gene: 14. CDR3 coding DNA: TGTGCCAGCAGCTCCCGGACAGGCCCCAGTGGGTATTCACCCCTCCACTTT. Amino acids: CASSSRTGPSGYSPLHF.

Points on this clone: A junction end diverges from the germline sequence, so it may reflect a read error. This sequence joins TRBV7-7 and TRBJ2-6; D unclear. Germline loops: CDR1 SSHAT, CDR2 FNYEAQ (reference sequence). CDR3 length: 18 amino acids. The CDR3 DNA reads TGTGCCAGCAGCATAGCTCGTAAGTGCCAAAATCGGGCCAACGTCCTGACTTTC. This sequence encodes CASSIARKCQNRANVLTF.

The V and J genes are TRBV28 and TRBJ1-1; D might be TRBD1 (6 bases). The CDR3 has 13 residues. The ends were cut back, 7 bases at V and 2 bases at J, with 11 bases in the middle. The germline V gene encodes CDR1 MDHEN and CDR2 SYDVKM. The CDR3 region has the DNA TGTGCCAGCAACAGGGAAGCAAACACTGAAGCTTTCTTT. This codes for CASNREANTEAFF.

The chain has TRBV5-1 and TRBJ2-3; D gene uncertain. This CDR3 contains 15 residues. Trimming took off 0 bases at V and 3 bases at J, with 11 bases between the two ends. The germline V gene has CDR1 SGHRS and CDR2 YFSETQ. The CDR3 bases are TGCGCCAGCAGCTTGGTGGCAGGTTTGACAGATACGCAGTATTTT. This encodes CASSLVAGLTDTQYF.

V usage is TRBV7-9 and J usage is TRBJ2-5; TRBD1 is a possible D gene (5 bases). V dropped 2 bases and J dropped 3 bases, with 10 bases sitting between them. This CDR3 spans 14 amino acids. The V gene's germline CDR1 is SEHNR and CDR2 FQNEAQ (reference sequence). CDR3 nucleotides: TGTGCCAGCAGCTTAAGGGGTACCAAAGAGACCCAGTACTTC. Its protein product is CASSLRGTKETQYF.

V and J are TRBV5-4 and TRBJ2-3; maybe TRBD2 (6 bases). Germline CDR1 and CDR2: SGHNT and YYREEE (reference sequence). Trimming left V 4 bases short and J 9 bases short, with 15 bases between. The CDR3 has 13 residues. CDR3 sequence: CASSGTGTPTQYF. CDR3 sequence (DNA): TGTGCCAGCAGCGGAACCGGGACTCCAACGCAGTATTTT.

In its sample, this clone was seen once. V and J are TRBV5-5 and TRBJ2-5; D uncertain. The CDR3 sequence is 15 residues long. V dropped 4 bases and J dropped 4 bases, with 17 bases sitting between them. Germline CDR1 is SGHKS and CDR2 is YYEKEE (reference sequence). CDR3 loop: CASSPMDLTRETQYF. The CDR3 DNA sequence: TGTGCCAGCAGCCCCATGGACCTCACGCGAGAGACCCAGTACTTC.

This chain uses TRBV9 with TRBJ1-2; D remains ambiguous. The CDR3 consists of 12 residues. With 3 bases removed from V and 8 bases from J, the gap between germline ends came to 11 bases. Germline V gene data show CDR1 as SGDLS and CDR2 as YYNGEE. DNA of the CDR3: TGTGCCAGCAGCGGGGCCCACCCGGGCTACACCTTC. Translation: CASSGAHPGYTF.

The V and J genes are TRBV7-2 and TRBJ1-2, with D possibly being TRBD1 (6 bases). CDR1 and CDR2 from the germline V gene are SGHTA and FQGNSA. V lost 4 bases to trimming and J lost 8 bases, with 14 bases between them. The CDR3 runs 13 residues. The CDR3 loop reads CASSSDRSTGYTF. The CDR3 DNA reads TGTGCCAGCAGCTCTGACAGGTCGACGGGCTACACCTTC.